The 31 T cell receptor beta chains reported below all come from one sample, sequenced in a study of control samples from healthy donors and cancer patients. Using immunoSEQ multiplex PCR, the repertoire was profiled, and TCRdb retains in-frame clones only, with some absent. The data contain roughly 94,000 clones, 84% of them singletons. Sequenced material: PBMCs. All receptors come from a man aged 70-80 years with lung cancer.

The chain joins TRBV18 to TRBJ1-2, with 7 positions matching TRBD1. With V trimmed by 7 bases and J by 1 base, 9 bases remained unmatched. Germline-derived CDR1 and CDR2 are KGHSH and LQKENI. The CDR3 covers 15 residues. CDR3 nucleotides: TGTGCCAGCTTAAACCGGGACAGCAGTAACTATGGCTACACCTTC. Translated, it gives CASLNRDSSNYGYTF.

V is TRBV18 and J is TRBJ1-4, with 11 bases lining up with TRBD1. Looked up from germline, CDR1 is KGHSH and CDR2 is LQKENI. V lost 4 bases and J lost 5; bases outside the gene matches: 0. CDR3 length equals 14 residues. The CDR3 DNA reads as TGTGCCAGCTCACGGGACAGGGGGAATGAAAAACTGTTTTTT. Protein: CASSRDRGNEKLFF.

The V and J genes are TRBV3-1 (or the pseudogene TRBV3-2) and TRBJ2-3; 7 bases align to TRBD2. CDR3 length: 16 residues. The germline gives CDR1 LGHDT, CDR2 YNNKEL (reference sequence). With 6 bases clipped from V and 0 bases from J, the junction kept 9 bases outside the gene matches. CDR3 DNA sequence: TGTGCCAGCAGTCTCAATGGGGGGGTTAGCACAGATACGCAGTATTTT. This sequence encodes CASSLNGGVSTDTQYF.

The gene calls are TRBV11-2 and TRBJ2-1, with 8 bases fitting TRBD2. The CDR3 is 17 amino acids. With 5 bases clipped from V and 4 bases from J, the junction kept 13 bases outside the gene matches. CDR1 and CDR2 from the germline V gene are SGHAT and FQNNGV. The CDR3 nucleotides read TGTGCCAGCAGCCAACGGCCCGGGGGGGGCCCATACAATGAGCAGTTCTTC. It encodes CASSQRPGGGPYNEQFF. The full variable domain, its missing parts supplied by reference TRBV11-2 and TRBJ2-1, is EAGVAQSPRYKIIEKRQSVAFWCNPISGHATLYWYQQILGQGPKLLIQFQNNGVVDDSQLPKDRFSAERLKGVDSTLKIQPAKLEDSAVYLCASSQRPGGGPYNEQFFGPGTRLTVL.

The chain is built from TRBV7-2 and TRBJ1-1; D might be TRBD1 (5 bases). With 1 base removed from V and 1 base from J, the gap between germline ends came to 13 bases. This CDR3 is 16 amino acids long. In germline, CDR1 is SGHTA, CDR2 FQGNSA. CDR3 loop: CASSLVPGPTNTEAFF. CDR3 DNA sequence: TGTGCCAGCAGCTTAGTCCCGGGACCGACGAACACTGAAGCTTTCTTT.

V and J are TRBV6-1 and TRBJ2-7; D is possibly TRBD1 (6 bases). Germline-derived CDR1 and CDR2 are MNHNS and SASEGT. Trimming pared 2 bases from V and 1 base from J, leaving 12 bases between. CDR3 length: 15 amino acids. In nucleotides, the CDR3 is TGTGCCAGCAGTGAACCGGCAGGGGCTTCCTACGAGCAGTACTTC. The encoded protein is CASSEPAGASYEQYF.

This rearrangement joins TRBV10-3 to TRBJ2-7; D may correspond to TRBD1 or TRBD2 (5 bases each). The CDR3 runs to 13 residues. V was pared by 8 bases and J by 5 bases, with 16 bases between. CDR1 and CDR2 from the germline V gene are ENHRY and SYGVKD. The CDR3 region has the DNA TGTGCCATCCACTCCGGGGCTACGAACGAGCAGTACTTC. As protein: CAIHSGATNEQYF.

Only one count was recorded for this clone. V and J are TRBV5-1 and TRBJ2-2; 9 nucleotides line up with TRBD1. The V segment lost 4 bases and the J segment 5 bases; nucleotides outside the gene matches: 9. The germline V gene has CDR1 SGHRS and CDR2 YFSETQ. This CDR3 contains 16 residues. CDR3 sequence reads: CASSMSGTGLTGELFF. The CDR3 DNA is TGCGCCAGCAGCATGTCCGGGACAGGGCTTACCGGGGAGCTGTTTTTT.

The genes are TRBV25-1 and TRBJ1-4; TRBD1 aligns across 7 bases. Unmatched junction bases numbered 5, after V lost 4 bases and J lost 6 bases. The CDR3 covers 14 residues. Germline V gene data show CDR1 as MGHDK and CDR2 as SYGVNS. The CDR3 nucleotides are TGTGCCAGCAGTGGAAACAGGGGATATGAAAAACTGTTTTTT. Encoded protein: CASSGNRGYEKLFF.

This chain joins TRBV7-9 and TRBJ1-2; 12 nucleotides align to TRBD1. The CDR3 sequence is 17 residues long. Germline V gives CDR1 SEHNR, CDR2 FQNEAQ (reference sequence). With 3 bases clipped from V and 0 bases from J, the junction kept 5 bases outside the gene matches. The CDR3 reads CASSLGTGGLSNYGYTF. The CDR3 nucleotides are TGTGCCAGCAGCTTGGGGACAGGGGGCCTTTCTAACTATGGCTACACCTTC.

The chain links TRBV29-1 to TRBJ2-1; unclear D gene. This CDR3 is 11 amino acids long. V was clipped by 5 bases and J by 7 bases, with 9 bases between them. The germline CDR1 and CDR2 sequences are SQVTM and ANQGSEA. CDR3 protein: CSVSPVNEQFF. The CDR3 DNA reads TGCAGCGTTTCCCCGGTTAATGAGCAGTTCTTC.

The CDR3 DNA reads as TGTGCCTGGAGTGCCCAAGAGACCCAGTACTTC. Translation: CAWSAQETQYF. The chain links TRBV30 to TRBJ2-5, with no clear D. The CDR3 length is 11 residues. Germline CDR1 reads GTSNPN; CDR2 reads SVGIG (reference sequence). The V and J ends lost 1 base and 1 base respectively, with 1 base between them. The full variable domain, rest sourced from reference TRBV30 and TRBJ2-5, is SQTIHQWPATLVQPVGSPLSLECTVEGTSNPNLYWYRQAAGRGLQLLFYSVGIGQISSEVPQNLSASRPQDRQFILSSKKLLLSDSGFYLCAWSAQETQYFGPGTRLLVL.

The rearrangement joins TRBV6-1 to TRBJ2-1; D gene uncertain. The V end was cut by 3 bases, the J end by 5 bases, with 8 bases between. The CDR3 is 13 residues long. The germline V gene encodes CDR1 MNHNS and CDR2 SASEGT. CDR3 DNA: TGTGCCAGCAGTGATAGGCTCGACAATGAGCAGTTCTTC. Translation: CASSDRLDNEQFF.

This rearrangement joins TRBV5-4 to TRBJ1-2; weak D call: TRBD1 (5 bases). Trimming took 1 base from V and 8 from J, leaving 15 bases between them. Germline CDR1 and CDR2: SGHNT and YYREEE (reference sequence). The CDR3 runs 14 residues. CDR3 coding DNA: TGTGCCAGCAGCTTGTTTCCCCTCAGGGACGGCTACACCTTC. This codes for CASSLFPLRDGYTF.

The chain carries TRBV6-5 and TRBJ1-6; D gene uncertain. CDR1 and CDR2 (germline): MNHEY, SVGAGI. Trimming pared 10 bases from V and 0 bases from J, leaving 4 bases between. The CDR3 is made up of 12 amino acids. The CDR3 sequence is CATSSYNSPLHF. As DNA, the CDR3 is TGTGCCACCAGCTCCTATAATTCACCCCTCCACTTT.

The CDR3 loop reads CASSLKGPEQYF. The DNA of the CDR3 is TGTGCCAGCAGTTTAAAAGGTCCGGAGCAGTATTTT. The V gene is TRBV12-3 or TRBV12-4, the J gene TRBJ2-3; no reliable D call. The CDR3 runs to 12 residues. V lost 2 bases, J lost 11 bases, and 11 bases lay in between.

V usage is TRBV19 and J usage is TRBJ2-3, with 12 bases lining up with TRBD2. Trimming took 3 bases from V and 4 from J; bases not matched to a gene: 2. The germline V gene encodes CDR1 LNHDA and CDR2 SQIVND (reference sequence). The CDR3 loop spans 15 amino acids. CDR3: CASSIPSGGADTQYF. CDR3 DNA sequence: TGTGCCAGTAGTATCCCTAGCGGGGGGGCAGATACGCAGTATTTT.

The gene calls are TRBV19 and TRBJ2-7; D unclear. Germline V gene sequence: CDR1 LNHDA, CDR2 SQIVND (reference sequence). The CDR3 length is 15 residues. V lost 3 bases and J lost 2, with 14 bases in between. CDR3 in amino acids: CASSMSWGTTYEQYF. The CDR3 nucleotides are TGTGCCAGTAGTATGAGCTGGGGAACTACCTACGAGCAGTACTTC. Based on the CDR3 plus reference TRBV19 and TRBJ2-7, the full variable domain is DGGITQSPKYLFRKEGQNVTLSCEQNLNHDAMYWYRQDPGQGLRLIYYSQIVNDFQKGDIAEGYSVSREKKESFPLTVTSAQKNPTAFYLCASSMSWGTTYEQYFGPGTRLTVT.

V is TRBV7-2 and J is TRBJ2-7, with 7 bases aligning to TRBD1. The CDR3 sequence is 18 residues long. V lost 1 base and J lost 0; bases outside the gene matches: 12. Germline-derived CDR1 and CDR2 are SGHTA and FQGNSA. The CDR3 DNA is TGTGCCAGCAGCTTAGAACCCTCGGGACAGCCGAGCTCCTACGAGCAGTACTTC. Protein product: CASSLEPSGQPSSYEQYF.

V is TRBV30 and J is TRBJ1-3; no clear D gene. Trimming pared 4 bases from V and 2 bases from J, leaving 12 bases between. The CDR3 has 14 amino acids. Germline V gene sequence: CDR1 GTSNPN, CDR2 SVGIG (reference sequence). The CDR3 DNA reads as TGTGCCTGGACAGGTAGATCGGCTGGAAACACCATATATTTT. Protein: CAWTGRSAGNTIYF.

This clone was counted a single time. The genes are TRBV30 and TRBJ1-2, with 9 bases fitting TRBD1. CDR1 GTSNPN and CDR2 SVGIG come from the germline V gene (reference sequence). Trimming at V came to 2 bases and at J to 4 bases, leaving 20 bases not matched to a gene. The length of the CDR3 is 19 residues. CDR3 nucleotide sequence: TGTGCCTGGAGTAGGATAGCCGGGACAGGGAGGGTGGGGATCTATGGCTACACCTTC. Its protein product is CAWSRIAGTGRVGIYGYTF.

The V call is TRBV27, the J call TRBJ1-3; D gene uncertain. Trimming pared 2 bases from V and 4 bases from J, leaving 6 bases between. The germline CDR1 and CDR2 sequences are MNHEY and SMNVEV (reference sequence). The CDR3 spans 13 residues. The CDR3 DNA is TGTGCCAGCAGTTTAAGCCCCGGAAACACCATATATTTT. Protein: CASSLSPGNTIYF.

The chain recombines TRBV30 with TRBJ1-2, with no clear D. CDR1 and CDR2 from the germline V gene are GTSNPN and SVGIG (reference sequence). Trimming removed 2 bases from V and 8 bases from J, with 18 bases in between. The CDR3 contains 14 residues. The CDR3 protein is CAWSILGQVSGYTF. CDR3 DNA: TGTGCCTGGAGTATCTTGGGCCAAGTAAGCGGCTACACCTTC.

This clone has more than one count but fewer than ten. The chain links TRBV7-2 to TRBJ2-7; maybe TRBD1 (6 bases). The CDR3 has 13 residues. Between the trimmed V and J ends, which lost 4 bases and 2 bases, there was a span of 9 bases. The germline V gene encodes CDR1 SGHTA and CDR2 FQGNSA. This chain's CDR3 is CASSWSGAYEQYF. The CDR3 coding sequence is TGTGCCAGCAGCTGGTCAGGGGCCTACGAGCAGTACTTC.

This clone came up once. The V and J genes are TRBV15 and TRBJ2-5, with D hard to call. Germline V gene lookup returns CDR1 LNHNV and CDR2 YYDKDF (reference sequence). Trimming shortened V by 1 base and J by 4 bases, and 7 bases separated the two germline ends. The CDR3 runs 13 residues. The CDR3 loop is CATSRGQAETQYF. CDR3 coding DNA: TGTGCCACCAGCAGAGGGCAGGCAGAGACCCAGTACTTC.

This clone was seen once. The J gene is TRBJ1-2, the V gene TRBV6-4; D is unresolved. The V end lost 4 bases, the J end lost 8 bases, and 17 bases lay between the germline ends. The germline CDR1 and CDR2 sequences are MRHNA and SNTAGT. The CDR3 length is 14 residues. This CDR3 reads CASSVNPLVAGYTF. The CDR3 bases are TGTGCCAGCAGTGTTAACCCCCTCGTGGCGGGCTACACCTTC.

This clone has a handful of counts. The chain joins TRBV5-1 to TRBJ1-2; no clear D. The germline V gene encodes CDR1 SGHRS and CDR2 YFSETQ. The ends were cut back, 0 bases at V and 4 bases at J, with 16 bases in the middle. The CDR3 consists of 16 residues. CDR3 sequence (DNA): TGCGCCAGCAGCTTGGGGTGGAGGGCGGATGGCTATGGCTACACCTTC. Translation: CASSLGWRADGYGYTF.

The chain employs TRBV24-1 and TRBJ2-2, with TRBD2 as a possible D gene (6 bases). With 9 bases removed from V and 4 bases from J, the gap between germline ends came to 17 bases. This CDR3 contains 15 residues. CDR1 KGHDR and CDR2 SFDVKD come from the germline V gene. CDR3 sequence reads: CATGGRQGGTGELFF. In nucleotides, the CDR3 is TGTGCCACCGGGGGGAGGCAGGGCGGCACCGGGGAGCTGTTTTTT.

The chain couples TRBV7-9 to TRBJ1-1, with 7 bases lining up with TRBD1. The V gene's germline CDR1 is SEHNR and CDR2 FQNEAQ (reference sequence). The CDR3 has 15 amino acids. The V segment lost 5 bases and the J segment 0 bases; nucleotides outside the gene matches: 6. The DNA for the CDR3 is TGTGCCAGCAGCGTCTACAGGGGCCTGAACACTGAAGCTTTCTTT. This sequence encodes CASSVYRGLNTEAFF.

The chain is built from TRBV7-9 and TRBJ1-4, with D possibly matching TRBD1 (6 bases). V shed 5 bases and J shed 3 bases, with 10 bases lying between them. This CDR3 comprises 14 residues. Germline V lookup: CDR1 SEHNR, CDR2 FQNEAQ (reference sequence). The CDR3 region has the DNA TGTGCCAGCAGCCCGGACAGAGCTAATGAAAAACTGTTTTTT. It specifies CASSPDRANEKLFF.

V usage is TRBV27 and J usage is TRBJ2-2, with 8 bases identical to TRBD1. Germline CDR1 and CDR2: MNHEY and SMNVEV (reference sequence). The length of the CDR3 is 15 residues. The ends lost 5 bases at V and 2 bases at J; junction bases unmatched: 4. CDR3 coding DNA: TGTGCCAGCAGTAGGACAGGGTTCAACACCGGGGAGCTGTTTTTT. It yields the protein CASSRTGFNTGELFF.